Each of the 28 T cell receptor beta chains below was sequenced from the same sample in a study of T-cell memory formation after mild COVID-19. TCRdb re-derived calls from the 5' RACE reads in MiXCR, one entry per CDR3 protein. The sample yields roughly 410,000 distinct CDR3 sequences, roughly 24% seen once. Sequencing used PBMCs or a T cell subset sorted from them (not recorded which). The receptors were gathered from an adult woman who had mild COVID-19 (a few samples of this study predate the infection). Cell type and time point are not known.

This clonotype turned up a few times. The rearrangement uses TRBV4-3 and TRBJ2-4; TRBD1 matches at 9 bases. The CDR3 runs 15 residues. Losses at the gene ends were 4 bases for V and 4 bases for J; bases not matched to a gene: 5. Germline CDR1 is LGHNA and CDR2 is YSLEER. CDR3 in DNA: TGCGCCAGCAGCCCGGGGACAGGGAAAAAAAACATTCAGTACTTC. This translates into CASSPGTGKKNIQYF.

The rearrangement uses TRBV7-9 and TRBJ1-5; perhaps TRBD1 as D (5 bases). Germline V gene sequence: CDR1 SEHNR, CDR2 FQNEAQ (reference sequence). The CDR3 totals 13 residues. V was cut by 9 bases and J by 7 bases, with 16 bases left in between. Here the CDR3 reads CASSGGFSQPQHF. CDR3 nucleotides: TGTGCCAGTAGCGGGGGGTTTAGCCAGCCCCAGCATTTT. Based on the CDR3 plus reference TRBV7-9 and TRBJ1-5, the full variable domain is DTGVSQNPRHKITKRGQNVTFRCDPISEHNRLYWYRQTLGQGPEFLTYFQNEAQLEKSRLLSDRFSAERPKGSFSTLEIQRTEQGDSAMYLCASSGGFSQPQHFGDGTRLSIL.

This clonotype was observed a handful of times. The junction and the germline gene differ at one end; a read error may be behind it. The V and J genes are TRBV5-1 and TRBJ1-1; D unclear. CDR3 size: 13 residues. From germline, CDR1 is SGHRS and CDR2 YFSETQ. The CDR3 DNA is TGTGCCAGCAGCTTTGAGCCGAACACTGAAGCTTTCTTT. Its translation: CASSFEPNTEAFF.

The chain carries TRBV11-2 and TRBJ2-5; 9 bases fit TRBD2. CDR1 is SGHAT and CDR2 is FQNNGV in the germline V gene. V was clipped by 7 bases and J by 4 bases; unmatched bases: 13. This CDR3 comprises 16 residues. The CDR3 nucleotides are TGTGCCAGCACCCGGGGTCGCCTAGCGGGGTTAGAGACCCAGTACTTC. Amino acid sequence: CASTRGRLAGLETQYF.

This clonotype was detected only a few times. The chain links TRBV7-9 to TRBJ2-1; 8 bases agree with TRBD2. V trimming: 5 bases; J trimming: 4 bases; junction bases outside the gene matches: 4. The germline CDR1 and CDR2 sequences are SEHNR and FQNEAQ (reference sequence). The CDR3 runs 14 residues. CDR3 bases: TGTGCCAGCAGCCCATCTAGCGGGTACAATGAGCAGTTCTTC. This encodes CASSPSSGYNEQFF. Based on the CDR3 plus reference TRBV7-9 and TRBJ2-1, the full variable domain is DTGVSQNPRHKITKRGQNVTFRCDPISEHNRLYWYRQTLGQGPEFLTYFQNEAQLEKSRLLSDRFSAERPKGSFSTLEIQRTEQGDSAMYLCASSPSSGYNEQFFGPGTRLTVL.

The chain carries TRBV4-2 and TRBJ2-1; perhaps TRBD2 as D (5 bases). Germline CDR1 and CDR2: LGHNA and YNFKEQ. Trimming removed 0 bases from V and 0 bases from J, with 6 bases in between. The CDR3 extends over 15 amino acids. In DNA, the CDR3 is TGTGCCAGCAGCCAAGATGCGGGCTCCTACAATGAGCAGTTCTTC. It specifies CASSQDAGSYNEQFF.

The rearrangement uses TRBV7-3 and TRBJ1-2; D perhaps matches TRBD1 (5 bases). V lost 5 bases to trimming and J lost 7 bases, with 11 bases between them. There are 12 residues in the CDR3. Germline lookup yields CDR1 SGHTA and CDR2 FQGTGA. The CDR3 loop is CASSLGATGYTF. The CDR3 region has the DNA TGTGCCAGCAGCCTAGGGGCGACTGGCTACACCTTC.

This clonotype has a handful of counts. The V gene is TRBV4-1, the J gene TRBJ2-1; D not certain. This CDR3 spans 16 amino acids. Trimming stripped 0 bases from V and 0 bases from J, with 9 bases between. Germline V gene data show CDR1 as MGHRA and CDR2 as YSYEKL. CDR3 loop: CASSQEGGSSYNEQFF. CDR3 nucleotides: TGCGCCAGCAGCCAAGAGGGCGGTAGCTCCTACAATGAGCAGTTCTTC.

This chain connects TRBV18 to TRBJ2-7; tentative D call: TRBD2 (6 bases). The length of the CDR3 is 13 residues. Germline V lookup: CDR1 KGHSH, CDR2 LQKENI. The germline V and J ends were trimmed by 3 bases and 7 bases, with 13 bases remaining between them. As DNA, the CDR3 is TGTGCCAGCTCACCGAGGCGGGAAGGTGAGCAGTACTTC. Translating gives CASSPRREGEQYF. Combining the CDR3 with reference TRBV18 and TRBJ2-7 gives the whole variable domain NAGVMQNPRHLVRRRGQEARLRCSPMKGHSHVYWYRQLPEEGLKFMVYLQKENIIDESGMPKERFSAEFPKEGPSILRIQQVVRGDSAAYFCASSPRREGEQYFGPGTRLTVT.

The chain is built from TRBV5-5 and TRBJ1-2, with 7 bases identical to TRBD1. The CDR3 totals 14 residues. The germline gives CDR1 SGHKS, CDR2 YYEKEE (reference sequence). The V gene end was trimmed by 1 base and the J gene end by 7 bases; junction bases not matched to a gene: 7. In nucleotides, the CDR3 is TGTGCCAGCAGCTTGTCCAGGGGGAATAGTGGCTACACCTTC. This codes for CASSLSRGNSGYTF. The variable domain in full, completed from reference TRBV5-5 and TRBJ1-2, reads DAGVTQSPTHLIKTRGQQVTLRCSPISGHKSVSWYQQVLGQGPQFIFQYYEKEERGRGNFPDRFSARQFPNYSSELNVNALLLGDSALYLCASSLSRGNSGYTFGSGTRLTVV.

This clonotype occurred a few times. The chain links TRBV25-1 to TRBJ2-1, with 7 bases matching TRBD2. Looked up from germline, CDR1 is MGHDK and CDR2 is SYGVNS. The CDR3 runs to 16 residues. With V trimmed by 4 bases and J by 2 bases, 8 bases remained unmatched. This CDR3 reads CASSVRTGGAYNEQFF. The CDR3 DNA reads TGTGCCAGCAGTGTTCGTACGGGGGGTGCCTACAATGAGCAGTTCTTC.

This clonotype appeared a few times. This sequence joins TRBV27 and TRBJ2-7; TRBD2 is a possible D gene (5 bases). The CDR3 spans 14 residues. The germline V gene encodes CDR1 MNHEY and CDR2 SMNVEV (reference sequence). V dropped 2 bases and J dropped 6 bases, with 14 bases sitting between them. The CDR3 coding sequence is TGTGCCAGCAGTTTAAGATCGAGGGCGGGCGAGCAGTACTTC. Translation: CASSLRSRAGEQYF.

This clonotype was seen only once. The gene calls are TRBV27 and TRBJ2-7; D call uncertain. The CDR3 sequence is 13 residues long. Germline V CDR1 and CDR2: MNHEY, SMNVEV (reference sequence). Trimming cost V 3 bases and J 7 bases, with 13 bases left between them. For the CDR3, the DNA is TGTGCCAGCAGTTTCAGAGCTAGGTGGGAGCAGTACTTC. This codes for CASSFRARWEQYF.

CDR3 DNA sequence: TGTGCCACCAGCAGAGAGTCAAGACTAGCAACCGGGGAGCTGTTTTTT. As protein: CATSRESRLATGELFF. This rearrangement joins TRBV15 to TRBJ2-2, with 7 bases identical to TRBD2. The ends lost 0 bases at V and 5 bases at J; junction bases unmatched: 6. CDR3 size: 16 residues. Germline CDR1 is LNHNV and CDR2 is YYDKDF (reference sequence).

The CDR3 spells CSASSGRQRDEQYF. The CDR3 DNA sequence: TGCAGTGCTAGTAGCGGGCGTCAAAGGGACGAGCAGTACTTC. The rearrangement joins TRBV20-1 to TRBJ2-7, with TRBD2 identical over 7 bases. Germline-derived CDR1 and CDR2 are DFQATT and SNEGSKA (reference sequence). Trimming cost V 3 bases and J 5 bases; bases outside gene matches: 10. The CDR3 is 14 amino acids.

The V and J genes are TRBV20-1 and TRBJ2-7; tentatively, D is TRBD1 or TRBD2 (5 bases each). Trimming shortened V by 3 bases and J by 2 bases, and 17 bases separated the two germline ends. The length of the CDR3 is 15 residues. Germline assignment: CDR1 DFQATT and CDR2 SNEGSKA (reference sequence). The CDR3 DNA follows: TGCAGTGCTAGTGGCGGGCCAGGGAGTCCCTACGAGCAGTACTTC. As protein: CSASGGPGSPYEQYF.

The rearrangement joins TRBV20-1 to TRBJ1-4, with a tentative D call TRBD1 (5 bases). Germline CDR1 reads DFQATT; CDR2 reads SNEGSKA (reference sequence). V was clipped by 5 bases and J by 10 bases, with 17 bases between them. The CDR3 consists of 13 residues. In DNA, the CDR3 is TGCAGTGCTCAGCCCTCTGAGGGGAGAAAACTGTTTTTT. Protein product: CSAQPSEGRKLFF.

This clonotype showed up just a few times. The chain carries TRBV3-1 and TRBJ2-3; tentatively, D is TRBD1 or TRBD2 (5 bases each). The CDR3 has 18 amino acids. The V end was cut by 0 bases, the J end by 3 bases, with 19 bases between. Germline V lookup: CDR1 LGHDT, CDR2 YNNKEL (reference sequence). The CDR3, as DNA: TGTGCCAGCAGCCAAGACGTGGGGGTCTATATCGGGACAGATACGCAGTATTTT. Translating gives CASSQDVGVYIGTDTQYF.

This clonotype was detected a few times. The rearrangement links TRBV10-3 to TRBJ2-1, with 8 bases fitting TRBD2. Germline V gene data show CDR1 as ENHRY and CDR2 as SYGVKD. The CDR3 runs to 16 residues. V trimming: 2 bases; J trimming: 0 bases; junction bases outside the gene matches: 3. The CDR3 bases are TGTGCCATCAGTGAGGGGAGCGGGAGCTCCTACAATGAGCAGTTCTTC. It specifies CAISEGSGSSYNEQFF.

J is TRBJ2-7 and V is TRBV27; the D gene is possibly TRBD2 (5 bases). The V gene lost 4 bases and the J gene lost 4 bases, with 14 bases spanning the gap. CDR3 length: 14 amino acids. Germline values: CDR1 MNHEY, CDR2 SMNVEV (reference sequence). DNA for the CDR3: TGTGCCAGCAGTTCCCCCGGGATGGGTTACGAGCAGTACTTC. Translated, it gives CASSSPGMGYEQYF.

This clonotype was detected only a few times. V is TRBV29-1 and J is TRBJ2-5; possible D gene TRBD2, 6 bases. The CDR3 is 12 amino acids. The ends were cut back, 7 bases at V and 5 bases at J, with 14 bases in the middle. Germline CDR1 reads SQVTM; CDR2 reads ANQGSEA. The CDR3 nucleotides are TGCAGCGGATCTGTGGCGGGGGAGACCCAGTACTTC. It is translated as CSGSVAGETQYF.

The chain is built from TRBV6-1 and TRBJ1-5; D remains ambiguous. Germline V gene sequence: CDR1 MNHNS, CDR2 SASEGT. The V gene lost 2 bases and the J gene lost 7 bases, with 24 bases spanning the gap. This CDR3 has 18 residues. CDR3 protein: CASSEYGSGVFPGQPQHF. In DNA form, the CDR3 reads TGTGCCAGCAGTGAATATGGCTCGGGAGTCTTCCCAGGACAGCCCCAGCATTTT.

This clonotype was counted between two and nine times. This chain links TRBV18 with TRBJ2-7; 7 bases fit TRBD1. The CDR3 runs to 14 residues. The germline V gene has CDR1 KGHSH and CDR2 LQKENI. J lost 3 bases, V lost 3 bases, and 5 bases had no gene match. In DNA, the CDR3 is TGTGCCAGCTCACCCTCCCCAGGGGGCTACGAGCAGTACTTC. Translating gives CASSPSPGGYEQYF. The complete variable domain, with remaining parts taken from reference TRBV18 and TRBJ2-7, reads NAGVMQNPRHLVRRRGQEARLRCSPMKGHSHVYWYRQLPEEGLKFMVYLQKENIIDESGMPKERFSAEFPKEGPSILRIQQVVRGDSAAYFCASSPSPGGYEQYFGPGTRLTVT.

The chain combines TRBV28 with TRBJ1-1; 7 nucleotides align to TRBD1. V dropped 6 bases and J dropped 1; count of bases not matched to a gene: 5. Germline V lookup: CDR1 MDHEN, CDR2 SYDVKM. This CDR3 spans 14 amino acids. CDR3 region: CASRSQGGNTEAFF. CDR3 DNA: TGTGCCAGCAGGTCCCAGGGGGGGAACACTGAAGCTTTCTTT.

The rearrangement uses TRBV7-3 and TRBJ2-2; D is possibly TRBD1 or TRBD2 (6 bases each). Trimming cost V 4 bases and J 6 bases, with 12 bases left between them. CDR1 is SGHTA and CDR2 is FQGTGA in the germline V gene. The CDR3 is made up of 14 amino acids. The CDR3 loop reads CASSSVGGAGELFF. The CDR3 DNA reads TGTGCCAGCAGCTCCGTGGGGGGCGCCGGGGAGCTGTTTTTT.

The chain couples TRBV5-1 to TRBJ2-7; 9 bases map to TRBD2. This CDR3 region has 16 residues. The trim removed 4 bases at V and 3 bases at J, leaving 11 bases unmatched. The germline V gene encodes CDR1 SGHRS and CDR2 YFSETQ. This chain's CDR3 is CASSPPGLAGNYEQYF. Written as DNA, the CDR3 is TGCGCCAGCAGCCCCCCCGGTCTAGCGGGGAACTACGAGCAGTACTTC.

This sequence joins TRBV18 and TRBJ2-6; D gene uncertain. The germline V gene encodes CDR1 KGHSH and CDR2 LQKENI. The CDR3 consists of 16 residues. V shed 2 bases and J shed 4 bases, with 12 bases lying between them. This CDR3 is CASSPTLPTGANVLTF. In DNA, the CDR3 is TGTGCCAGCTCACCAACCCTTCCGACAGGGGCCAACGTCCTGACTTTC.

The sample holds a few counts of this clonotype. The gene calls are TRBV10-3 and TRBJ1-5; TRBD1 might be the D (5 bases). Deletions cut 11 bases from V and 5 bases from J, with 16 bases between. This CDR3 has 13 amino acids. Germline values: CDR1 ENHRY, CDR2 SYGVKD. For the CDR3, the DNA is TGTGCCGTAACAAAGGGGTTGGATCAGCCCCAGCATTTT. It codes for CAVTKGLDQPQHF.